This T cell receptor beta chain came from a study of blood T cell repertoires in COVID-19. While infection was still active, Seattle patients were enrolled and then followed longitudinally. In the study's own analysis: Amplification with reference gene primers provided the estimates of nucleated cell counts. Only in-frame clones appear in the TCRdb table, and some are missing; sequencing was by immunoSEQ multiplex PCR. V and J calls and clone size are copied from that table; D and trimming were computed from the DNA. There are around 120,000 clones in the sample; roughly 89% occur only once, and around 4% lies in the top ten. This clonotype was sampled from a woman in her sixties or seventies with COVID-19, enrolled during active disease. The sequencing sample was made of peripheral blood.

Written as DNA, the CDR3 is TGTGCCAGCAGTACATTGAGACAGGGTCGCCATCGCACTGAAGCTTTCTTT. Residues: CASSTLRQGRHRTEAFF. The chain joins TRBV6-2 or TRBV6-3 to TRBJ1-1; 7 bases align to TRBD1. V dropped 5 bases and J dropped 4; count of bases not matched to a gene: 16. Looked up from germline, CDR1 is MNHEY and CDR2 is SVGEGT. The CDR3 covers 17 residues.